Included here is one T cell receptor beta chain sequence, with context. What it binds is not known. The Oncomine TCR Beta short-read assay sequenced DNA from cultured CD4+ T cells. TCRdb independently ran MiXCR on the PCR reads; one entry per CDR3 protein. The sample records about 13,000 distinct CDR3 sequences, approximately 40% being singletons. This specimen belongs to a study of vaccination and CD4 T cells after COVID-19. General study findings and limits: There was no significant change from 21 to 38 median reactive clonotypes.

Trimming removed 0 bases from V and 1 base from J, with 18 bases in between. The length of the CDR3 is 18 residues. Regarding treatment: roughly ten-day PBMC culture with coronavirus spike peptide pools or control peptides (ViraFEST assay). Sequencing was carried out using CD4+ T cells from blood, cultured in vitro. This TCR derives from a human donor who had recovered from COVID-19. V gene TRBV23-1 combines with J gene TRBJ1-2, with unresolved D. TRBV23-1 is noted as an ORF with a role that remains uncertain. CDR3 loop: CASSQSLGKGSLNYGYTF. CDR3 DNA sequence: TGCGCCAGCAGTCAATCCCTCGGAAAGGGCAGCCTTAACTATGGCTACACCTTC.